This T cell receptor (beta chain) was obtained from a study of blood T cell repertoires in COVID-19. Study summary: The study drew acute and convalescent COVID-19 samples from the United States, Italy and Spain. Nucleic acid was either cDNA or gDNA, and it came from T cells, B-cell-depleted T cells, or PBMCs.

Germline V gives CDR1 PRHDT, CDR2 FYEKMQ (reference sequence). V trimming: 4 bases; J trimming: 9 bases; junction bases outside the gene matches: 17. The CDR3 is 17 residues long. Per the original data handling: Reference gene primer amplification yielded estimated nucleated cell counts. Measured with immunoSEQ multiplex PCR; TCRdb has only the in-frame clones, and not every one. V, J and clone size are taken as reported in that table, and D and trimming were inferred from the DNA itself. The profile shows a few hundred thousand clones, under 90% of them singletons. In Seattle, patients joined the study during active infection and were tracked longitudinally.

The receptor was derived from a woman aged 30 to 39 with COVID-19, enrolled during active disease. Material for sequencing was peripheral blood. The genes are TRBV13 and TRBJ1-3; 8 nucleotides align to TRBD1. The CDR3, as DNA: TGTGCCAGCAGCTCAGTTTGGGAGACAGGGGAAGGAGGCACCATATATTTT. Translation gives CASSSVWETGEGGTIYF.